A single TCR beta chain is shown here with its context. Its antigen is still unknown. Germline loops: CDR1 KGHSH, CDR2 LQKENI. This CDR3 is built from 16 residues. V shed 3 bases, J shed 1 base, and the junction held 6 bases outside the gene matches. Here immunoSEQ multiplex PCR was the method, and the copy in TCRdb shows in-frame clones only, minus some. This sample has around 99,000 clones; 70% to 90% occur once, and the top ten carry 4.5% to 6%. Second-dose recipients at about 4 or about 12 weeks were treated as one pooled group. This entry belongs to a study of T cell responses to AZD1222 COVID-19 vaccine. Study-level points and caveats: Only a handful of AZD1222 recipients, six or seven in all, had baseline seropositivity. Breadth and depth of Spike-specific TCRs rose after two AZD1222 doses. The study found vaccine-associated CD4 TCRs spanning spike, dominant at 160-218 and 743-854.

The chain links TRBV18 to TRBJ2-3; 8 bases map to TRBD2. The receptor comes from an adult who received the AZD1222 COVID-19 vaccine. Sequenced material: peripheral blood, taken 28 days after the second AZD1222 dose. CDR3 amino acids: CASSPLTGGGTDTQYF. The CDR3 DNA is TGTGCCAGCTCACCGCTGACGGGGGGGGGCACAGATACGCAGTATTTT.